A single sample is the source of the 24 T cell receptor beta chains below, sequenced in a study of blood T cell repertoires in COVID-19 (dated by TCRdb to 2018 to 2021). Library preparation used the immunoSEQ multiplex PCR assay. TCRdb's version of the immuneACCESS table is confined to in-frame rearrangements and falls short of the full clone set. An unresolved V gene accounts for under half of the shortfall where checked; the remainder is of unknown origin. The sample contains approximately 460,000 clones, approximately 89% of them found a single time. The ten top clones hold about 0.91% of the sample. The material sequenced was peripheral blood. The receptor source for this set is a young man with COVID-19, enrolled during active disease.

Only a few counts were recorded for this clone. The chain carries TRBV18 and TRBJ2-2; possibly TRBD1 for D (5 bases). V was trimmed by 1 base and J by 7 bases, leaving 13 bases between them. The CDR3 is made up of 15 amino acids. Germline-derived CDR1 and CDR2 are KGHSH and LQKENI. CDR3 bases: TGTGCCAGCTCACCACTGGACACGGCCGGCGGGGAGCTGTTTTTT. This sequence encodes CASSPLDTAGGELFF.

This clone was picked up one time. The chain joins TRBV5-1 to TRBJ2-1; D perhaps matches TRBD2 (6 bases). Trimming pared 4 bases from V and 3 bases from J, leaving 14 bases between. The germline gives CDR1 SGHRS, CDR2 YFSETQ. The CDR3 extends over 15 amino acids. CDR3 loop: CASSGEDQYYNEQFF. CDR3 in DNA: TGCGCCAGCAGCGGGGAGGACCAGTACTACAATGAGCAGTTCTTC.

The J gene is TRBJ2-7, the V gene TRBV7-9; D might be TRBD2 (6 bases). Per the germline V gene, CDR1 is SEHNR and CDR2 is FQNEAQ (reference sequence). The CDR3 totals 14 residues. With 5 bases removed from V and 7 bases from J, the gap between germline ends came to 18 bases. The CDR3 coding sequence is TGTGCCAGCAGCCCCGGGACTTTCCTCGGAGAGCAGTACTTC. Its protein product is CASSPGTFLGEQYF. The entire variable domain, with the rest obtained from reference TRBV7-9 and TRBJ2-7, is as follows: DTGVSQNPRHKITKRGQNVTFRCDPISEHNRLYWYRQTLGQGPEFLTYFQNEAQLEKSRLLSDRFSAERPKGSFSTLEIQRTEQGDSAMYLCASSPGTFLGEQYFGPGTRLTVT.

This clone was seen once. The chain is built from TRBV27 and TRBJ2-5, with 12 nucleotides matching TRBD2. The CDR3 contains 15 residues. Trimming at V came to 5 bases and at J to 4 bases, leaving 5 bases not matched to a gene. CDR1 and CDR2 (germline): MNHEY, SMNVEV (reference sequence). CDR3 amino acids: CASSRGLAGIETQYF. As DNA, the CDR3 is TGTGCCAGCAGTAGAGGACTAGCGGGGATAGAGACCCAGTACTTC.

This clone has only a few counts. The chain has TRBV7-9 and TRBJ2-4, with TRBD2 matching over 9 bases. CDR3 size: 16 residues. V trimming: 7 bases; J trimming: 0 bases; junction bases outside the gene matches: 7. In germline, CDR1 is SEHNR, CDR2 FQNEAQ (reference sequence). The CDR3 region has the DNA TGTGCCAGCACCCTTACTAGCGGGCTAGCCAAAAACATTCAGTACTTC. Its protein is CASTLTSGLAKNIQYF.

The genes are TRBV7-8 and TRBJ2-5; D unresolved. V was clipped by 1 base and J by 4 bases, with 13 bases between them. Germline CDR1 reads SGHVS; CDR2 reads FQNEAQ. The CDR3 is made up of 15 amino acids. The CDR3 coding sequence is TGTGCCAGCAGCTTAGACCATCCTCCGGGAGAGACCCAGTACTTC. Residues: CASSLDHPPGETQYF.

The genes are TRBV19 and TRBJ1-2; 9 bases are a match to TRBD1. Germline V lookup: CDR1 LNHDA, CDR2 SQIVND (reference sequence). Unmatched junction bases numbered 3, after V lost 3 bases and J lost 4 bases. The CDR3 spans 14 residues. As DNA, the CDR3 is TGTGCCAGTAGTATTACAGGGGGCGCCTATGGCTACACCTTC. Encoded protein: CASSITGGAYGYTF.

This sequence joins TRBV9 and TRBJ2-2; 11 bases align to TRBD2. Per the germline V gene, CDR1 is SGDLS and CDR2 is YYNGEE. This CDR3 has 16 amino acids. The V segment lost 1 base and the J segment 6 bases; nucleotides outside the gene matches: 5. The CDR3 DNA reads TGTGCCAGCAGCGTAATCGGTAGCGGGGGGGCCGGGGAGCTGTTTTTT. The encoded protein is CASSVIGSGGAGELFF.

The DNA for the CDR3 is TGTGCCAGCAGTGCCACCTACGAGCAGTACTTC. Protein product: CASSATYEQYF. The chain employs TRBV25-1 and TRBJ2-7; no clear D. The germline CDR1 and CDR2 sequences are MGHDK and SYGVNS. The CDR3 is made up of 11 amino acids. V was cut by 4 bases and J by 2 bases, with 3 bases left in between.

V gene TRBV5-1 combines with J gene TRBJ2-3; tentatively, D is TRBD1 (6 bases). Germline V gives CDR1 SGHRS, CDR2 YFSETQ. The CDR3 runs 14 residues. Trimming shortened V by 8 bases and J by 0 bases, and 13 bases separated the two germline ends. CDR3 sequence: CASQQGSSTDTQYF. As DNA, the CDR3 is TGCGCCAGTCAACAGGGCTCTAGCACAGATACGCAGTATTTT.

The J gene is TRBJ2-7, the V gene TRBV27, with D maybe TRBD2 (5 bases). The germline CDR1 and CDR2 sequences are MNHEY and SMNVEV (reference sequence). This CDR3 comprises 15 residues. V lost 2 bases to trimming and J lost 1 base, with 12 bases between them. Here the CDR3 reads CASSLVGGASYEQYF. CDR3 DNA: TGTGCCAGCAGTTTAGTAGGAGGTGCTTCCTACGAGCAGTACTTC.

The gene calls are TRBV6-5 and TRBJ2-7; 8 nucleotides line up with TRBD2. The CDR3 is 15 amino acids. V dropped 10 bases and J dropped 5; count of bases not matched to a gene: 16. Looked up from germline, CDR1 is MNHEY and CDR2 is SVGAGI. The CDR3 bases are TGTGCCACCTCTCTAGCGGCGGGGGGTTACGACGAGCAGTACTTC. Translated: CATSLAAGGYDEQYF.

The V gene is TRBV7-9, the J gene TRBJ2-2; TRBD2 is a possible D gene (7 bases). The CDR3 consists of 15 residues. Trimming left V 6 bases short and J 3 bases short, with 14 bases between. Germline CDR1 is SEHNR and CDR2 is FQNEAQ (reference sequence). CDR3 DNA: TGTGCCAGCAGTTATCCGGGGGGCGACACCGGGGAGCTGTTTTTT. Translated: CASSYPGGDTGELFF.

The chain uses TRBV7-2 and TRBJ2-3, with a tentative D call TRBD2 (5 bases). The CDR3 contains 18 residues. Germline loops: CDR1 SGHTA, CDR2 FQGNSA. Trimming removed 3 bases at V and 1 base at J, with 20 bases between. The CDR3 DNA sequence: TGTGCCAGCAGCTTTAAGCGAGGGAAAGTAGTGGGCACAGATACGCAGTATTTT. Protein: CASSFKRGKVVGTDTQYF.

The genes are TRBV27 and TRBJ1-1, with 7 bases identical to TRBD1. J was trimmed by 3 bases and V by 5 bases; bases with no gene match: 6. The CDR3 spans 14 residues. Germline V gene lookup returns CDR1 MNHEY and CDR2 SMNVEV (reference sequence). DNA for the CDR3: TGTGCCAGCAGTATACAGGGGCCTTACACTGAAGCTTTCTTT. Encoded protein: CASSIQGPYTEAFF.

The chain joins TRBV6-5 to TRBJ2-3, with no clear D. The V end lost 5 bases, the J end lost 2 bases, and 11 bases lay between the germline ends. The germline V gene has CDR1 MNHEY and CDR2 SVGAGI. The length of the CDR3 is 14 residues. The CDR3: CASSPRGATDTQYF. The CDR3 nucleotides are TGTGCCAGCAGTCCCCGTGGAGCCACAGATACGCAGTATTTT.

The rearrangement links TRBV5-8 to TRBJ2-5; D ambiguous. CDR1 is SGHTS, CDR2 YDEGEE, per germline. The CDR3 loop spans 14 amino acids. Trimming cost V 2 bases and J 0 bases, with 8 bases left between them. CDR3 nucleotides: TGTGCCAGCAGCTTTGGCCCGAACCAAGAGACCCAGTACTTC. It is translated as CASSFGPNQETQYF. The complete variable domain, with remaining parts taken from reference TRBV5-8 and TRBJ2-5, reads EAGVTQSPTHLIKTRGQQATLRCSPISGHTSVYWYQQALGLGLQFLLWYDEGEERNRGNFPPRFSGRQFPNYSSELNVNALELEDSALYLCASSFGPNQETQYFGPGTRLLVL.

The gene calls are TRBV5-4 and TRBJ2-3, with D possibly matching TRBD2 (5 bases). Per germline, CDR1 SGHNT and CDR2 YYREEE (reference sequence). The ends were cut back, 6 bases at V and 6 bases at J, with 23 bases in the middle. The CDR3 has 16 residues. The CDR3 DNA is TGTGCCAGCAACAAGGCAGTGAGTAGCGCATCGGATACGCAGTATTTT. Its translation is CASNKAVSSASDTQYF.

This chain links TRBV9 with TRBJ1-1; TRBD1 aligns across 8 bases. With V trimmed by 4 bases and J by 4 bases, 9 bases remained unmatched. CDR1 SGDLS and CDR2 YYNGEE come from the germline V gene. The CDR3 is 15 amino acids. The chain's CDR3 is CASSTWDRPTTEAFF. CDR3 DNA sequence: TGTGCCAGCAGCACCTGGGACAGGCCGACCACTGAAGCTTTCTTT.

This clone was counted a single time. The CDR3 loop is CASSLDWDFLPFF. Written as DNA, the CDR3 is TGCGCCAGCAGCTTGGACTGGGACTTTTTGCCTTTCTTT. The V and J genes are TRBV5-1 and TRBJ1-1; tentatively, D is TRBD1 (5 bases). Between the trimmed V and J ends, which lost 0 bases and 12 bases, there was a span of 15 bases. Germline values: CDR1 SGHRS, CDR2 YFSETQ. There are 13 residues in the CDR3.

The chain combines TRBV4-1 with TRBJ1-6; no reliable D call. Germline loops: CDR1 MGHRA, CDR2 YSYEKL. Trimming pared 2 bases from V and 9 bases from J, leaving 20 bases between. The CDR3 is 17 amino acids. CDR3 nucleotide sequence: TGCGCCAGCAGCCAATTTGGAGGCAGTGTGGGAATTTCACCCCTCCACTTT. It translates to CASSQFGGSVGISPLHF.

The chain couples TRBV9 to TRBJ1-2, with 7 bases that match TRBD1. After removal of 4 bases from V and 6 bases from J, the junction contained 12 bases not matched to a gene. Germline CDR1 SGDLS, CDR2 YYNGEE. The CDR3 consists of 15 residues. CDR3 sequence reads: CASSRQGLRNDGYTF. The CDR3 coding sequence is TGTGCCAGCAGCCGACAGGGTTTGAGGAACGATGGCTACACCTTC.

V and J are TRBV12-3 or TRBV12-4 and TRBJ2-1; TRBD2 is a possible D gene (7 bases). The CDR3 loop spans 12 amino acids. V gave up 7 bases and J gave up 12 bases, with 16 bases separating them. CDR3: CASTQGWGGQFF. CDR3 sequence (DNA): TGTGCCAGCACCCAGGGGTGGGGGGGGCAGTTCTTC.

The V gene is TRBV30, the J gene TRBJ2-2; 14 bases fit TRBD2. The CDR3 extends over 16 amino acids. Germline CDR1 reads GTSNPN; CDR2 reads SVGIG (reference sequence). J gave up 7 bases and V 0 bases, and 4 bases lay outside the gene matches. The CDR3 loop reads CAWSVTGTSGSGELFF. In DNA, the CDR3 is TGTGCCTGGAGTGTGACGGGGACTAGCGGGAGCGGGGAGCTGTTTTTT.